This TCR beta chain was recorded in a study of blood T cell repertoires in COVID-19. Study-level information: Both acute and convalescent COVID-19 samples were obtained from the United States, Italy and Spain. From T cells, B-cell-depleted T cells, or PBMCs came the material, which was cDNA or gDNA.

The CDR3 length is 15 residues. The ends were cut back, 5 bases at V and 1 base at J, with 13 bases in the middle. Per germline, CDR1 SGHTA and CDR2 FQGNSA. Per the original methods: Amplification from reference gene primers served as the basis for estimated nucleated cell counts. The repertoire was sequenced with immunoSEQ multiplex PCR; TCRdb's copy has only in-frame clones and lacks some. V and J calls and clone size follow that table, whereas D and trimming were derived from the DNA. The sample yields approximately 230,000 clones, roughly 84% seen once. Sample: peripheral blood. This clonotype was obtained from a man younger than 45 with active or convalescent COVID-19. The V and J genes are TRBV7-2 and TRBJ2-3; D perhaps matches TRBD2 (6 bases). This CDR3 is CASSTGLLGTDTQYF. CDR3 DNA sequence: TGTGCCAGCAGCACGGGACTCCTGGGCACAGATACGCAGTATTTT.